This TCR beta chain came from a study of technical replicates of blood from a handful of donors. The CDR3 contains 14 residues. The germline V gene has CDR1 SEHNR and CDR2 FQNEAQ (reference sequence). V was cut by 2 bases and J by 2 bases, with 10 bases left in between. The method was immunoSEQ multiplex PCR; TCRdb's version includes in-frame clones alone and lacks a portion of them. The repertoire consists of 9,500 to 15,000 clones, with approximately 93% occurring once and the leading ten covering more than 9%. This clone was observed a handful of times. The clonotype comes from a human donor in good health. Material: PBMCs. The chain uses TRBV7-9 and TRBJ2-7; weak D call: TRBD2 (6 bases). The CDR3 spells CASSLLSGPYEQYF. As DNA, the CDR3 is TGTGCCAGCAGCTTACTTAGCGGACCCTACGAGCAGTACTTC. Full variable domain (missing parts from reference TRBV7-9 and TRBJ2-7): DTGVSQNPRHKITKRGQNVTFRCDPISEHNRLYWYRQTLGQGPEFLTYFQNEAQLEKSRLLSDRFSAERPKGSFSTLEIQRTEQGDSAMYLCASSLLSGPYEQYFGPGTRLTVT.